The 31 T cell receptor beta chains reported below all come from one sample, sequenced in a study of blood T cells in healthy people across ages. Primed by a sample-barcoded 5' primer and a J-beta primer mix, a second PCR proceeded for about 7 to 12 cycles. A single record per CDR3 protein comes from TCRdb applying MiXCR to the 5' RACE reads. The table includes 750,000 or so distinct CDR3 sequences, around a quarter detected once. The same data also went into a second study, on T cells of mothers and their children.

Sequenced material: blood. The receptors originated from a boy younger than 18 in good health.

The chain uses TRBV25-1 and TRBJ1-1; no clear D. The CDR3 length is 17 residues. CDR1 and CDR2 from the germline V gene are MGHDK and SYGVNS. V lost 1 base and J lost 4, with 19 bases in between. CDR3 coding DNA: TGTGCCAGCAGTGAATCCTCAATCCCGGCCCCGAGCACTGAAGCTTTCTTT. Encoded protein: CASSESSIPAPSTEAFF.

This clonotype has only a few counts. The rearrangement links TRBV28 to TRBJ2-5; TRBD2 is a possible D gene (5 bases). Germline V gene data show CDR1 as MDHEN and CDR2 as SYDVKM. V lost 6 bases to trimming and J lost 4 bases, with 12 bases between them. The CDR3 has 13 residues. The CDR3 sequence: CASSARRGETQYF. CDR3 coding DNA: TGTGCCAGCAGCGCCCGACGGGGAGAGACCCAGTACTTC.

The rearrangement joins TRBV7-9 to TRBJ2-1; perhaps TRBD2 as D (5 bases). V was trimmed by 6 bases and J by 0 bases, leaving 15 bases between them. CDR3 size: 16 residues. Germline loops: CDR1 SEHNR, CDR2 FQNEAQ (reference sequence). CDR3 DNA sequence: TGTGCCAGCAGTTTCCCTCCCCTAGCCTCCTACAATGAGCAGTTCTTC. Its protein is CASSFPPLASYNEQFF.

This clonotype occurred a few times. The V and J genes are TRBV4-1 and TRBJ2-1; 7 nucleotides agree with TRBD1. The J call could be wrong; TRBJ2-5 is a better fit for the DNA end. The germline CDR1 and CDR2 sequences are MGHRA and YSYEKL. This CDR3 region has 15 residues. The CDR3 protein is CASSQQTGVGKTQYF. For the CDR3, the DNA is TGCGCCAGCAGCCAGCAAACAGGGGTCGGGAAGACCCAGTACTTC.

This clonotype was picked up a small number of times. The chain employs TRBV7-9 and TRBJ2-5; no clear D gene. The J call may be in error: the DNA end matches TRBJ2-7 better. The CDR3 consists of 16 residues. Germline V gene lookup returns CDR1 SEHNR and CDR2 FQNEAQ (reference sequence). The CDR3 loop is CASSLIAATDPYEQYF. The CDR3 DNA follows: TGTGCCAGCAGCTTAATCGCCGCCACAGACCCCTACGAGCAGTACTTC.

Only a few counts were recorded for this clonotype. The V gene is TRBV10-3, the J gene TRBJ2-5; 9 bases are shared with TRBD2. This CDR3 spans 15 amino acids. V was pared by 1 base and J by 1 base, with 1 base of the junction left unmatched. Germline V gives CDR1 ENHRY, CDR2 SYGVKD. CDR3 amino acids: CAISELAGVQETQYF. CDR3 DNA sequence: TGTGCCATCAGTGAGTTAGCGGGGGTCCAAGAGACCCAGTACTTC.

The V gene is TRBV7-8, the J gene TRBJ2-3; TRBD2 aligns across 9 bases. Germline CDR1 SGHVS, CDR2 FQNEAQ. After removal of 4 bases from V and 1 base from J, the junction contained 9 bases not matched to a gene. The CDR3 loop spans 17 amino acids. The CDR3 DNA reads as TGTGCCAGCAGCTCCCGGCGGCGGGAGGGCCGCACAGATACGCAGTATTTT. Protein sequence: CASSSRRREGRTDTQYF.

In its sample, this clonotype was seen a few times. J is TRBJ2-4 and V is TRBV29-1; possible D gene TRBD1, 5 bases. Trimming removed 1 base from V and 2 bases from J, with 6 bases in between. The CDR3 totals 13 residues. Germline V gene data show CDR1 as SQVTM and CDR2 as ANQGSEA. CDR3 amino acids: CSVEGQTKNIQYF. The CDR3, as DNA: TGCAGCGTTGAAGGACAGACCAAAAACATTCAGTACTTC.

This sequence joins TRBV15 and TRBJ2-1; a possible D gene is TRBD1 (6 bases). This CDR3 has 12 amino acids. Germline CDR1 LNHNV, CDR2 YYDKDF (reference sequence). Trimming took off 9 bases at V and 7 bases at J, with 13 bases between the two ends. For the CDR3, the DNA is TGTGCCACTTCGACAGGTGGGAATGAGCAGTTCTTC. This sequence encodes CATSTGGNEQFF.

The chain employs TRBV12-3 or TRBV12-4 and TRBJ2-5; D unresolved. The CDR3 has 13 amino acids. V was trimmed by 2 bases and J by 0 bases, leaving 4 bases between them. The CDR3 DNA is TGTGCCAGCAGTTTATGGTACCAAGAGACCCAGTACTTC. Its translation: CASSLWYQETQYF.

As for this clonotype: A much larger clone sits a single nucleotide away, making a read error possible. V is TRBV7-2 and J is TRBJ2-5; tentatively, D is TRBD2 (6 bases). The CDR3 loop spans 15 amino acids. The germline gives CDR1 SGHTA, CDR2 FQGNSA. The V and J ends lost 0 bases and 2 bases respectively, with 10 bases between them. CDR3 amino acids: CASSLAPGVQETQYF. CDR3 coding DNA: TGTGCCAGCAGCTTAGCTCCGGGGGTACAAGAGACCCAGTACTTC.

V is TRBV2 and J is TRBJ2-3, with 8 bases identical to TRBD2. Germline CDR1 reads SNHLY; CDR2 reads FYNNEI. Trimming removed 4 bases from V and 14 bases from J; junction bases left unmatched: 11. This CDR3 is built from 13 residues. CDR3 amino acids: CASSGDSGVERYF. CDR3 sequence (DNA): TGTGCCAGCAGTGGAGATAGCGGGGTGGAACGGTATTTT.

This clonotype was detected only a few times. The J gene is TRBJ2-7, the V gene TRBV5-1; no firm D call. V was shortened by 0 bases and J by 0 bases, with 10 bases between the two germline ends. This CDR3 spans 15 amino acids. CDR1 and CDR2 from the germline V gene are SGHRS and YFSETQ. CDR3 nucleotides: TGCGCCAGCAGCTTGGCGGCATCGAGCTCCTACGAGCAGTACTTC. Its translation is CASSLAASSSYEQYF.

This clonotype was seen a few times. This chain connects TRBV20-1 to TRBJ2-5; 10 bases agree with TRBD2. The closer fit of TRBJ2-1 to the DNA end suggests the J call may be wrong. Germline V gene lookup returns CDR1 DFQATT and CDR2 SNEGSKA (reference sequence). This CDR3 has 12 residues. The chain's CDR3 is CSAEREGDEQFF. The CDR3 DNA follows: TGCAGTGCTGAGCGGGAGGGCGATGAGCAGTTCTTC.

J is TRBJ1-2 and V is TRBV7-8; 11 positions match TRBD1. Unmatched junction bases numbered 18, after V lost 0 bases and J lost 6 bases. Germline values: CDR1 SGHVS, CDR2 FQNEAQ. The CDR3 has 20 residues. CDR3 DNA: TGTGCCAGCAGCTTAGCCACCAAAGGGACAGGGGGAGTCAGTTGGGATGGCTACACCTTC. Translating it yields CASSLATKGTGGVSWDGYTF. The whole variable domain, filled in from reference TRBV7-8 and TRBJ1-2, reads GAGVSQSPRYKVAKRGQDVALRCDPISGHVSLFWYQQALGQGPEFLTYFQNEAQLDKSGLPSDRFFAERPEGSVSTLKIQRTQQEDSAVYLCASSLATKGTGGVSWDGYTFGSGTRLTVV.

The chain recombines TRBV18 with TRBJ2-7; the match to TRBD2 covers 12 bases. Losses at the gene ends were 0 bases for V and 2 bases for J; bases not matched to a gene: 8. This CDR3 is 18 amino acids long. The germline V gene has CDR1 KGHSH and CDR2 LQKENI. The DNA of the CDR3 is TGTGCCAGCTCACCACCGAGGACTAGCGGGACGAATGCCTACGAGCAGTACTTC. Its protein product is CASSPPRTSGTNAYEQYF.

This clonotype appeared a few times. The chain links TRBV14 to TRBJ2-1; D is ambiguous. This CDR3 contains 17 residues. Trimming shortened V by 1 base and J by 2 bases, and 15 bases separated the two germline ends. Looked up from germline, CDR1 is SGHDN and CDR2 is FVKESK. The CDR3 reads CASSQGGLVSTYNEQFF. In nucleotides, the CDR3 is TGTGCCAGCAGCCAAGGTGGGCTAGTCTCTACCTACAATGAGCAGTTCTTC.

This clonotype was seen more than once but under ten times. The chain uses TRBV4-3 and TRBJ2-7; no clear D. This CDR3 comprises 15 residues. The V gene lost 0 bases and the J gene lost 0 bases, with 9 bases spanning the gap. From germline, CDR1 is LGHNA and CDR2 YSLEER. CDR3 nucleotides: TGCGCCAGCAGCCAAGATTACCAGAGCTCCTACGAGCAGTACTTC. Encoded protein: CASSQDYQSSYEQYF.

The V call is TRBV29-1, the J call TRBJ2-5; no clear D. The CDR3 has 13 amino acids. Germline V gives CDR1 SQVTM, CDR2 ANQGSEA. V was cut by 4 bases and J by 3 bases, with 12 bases left in between. CDR3 protein: CSVATTPEETQYF. In nucleotides, the CDR3 is TGCAGCGTTGCTACCACCCCAGAAGAGACCCAGTACTTC.

The chain recombines TRBV4-2 with TRBJ2-1, with 11 bases lining up with TRBD2. The CDR3 length is 19 residues. J gave up 2 bases and V 4 bases, and 13 bases lay outside the gene matches. CDR1 is LGHNA, CDR2 YNFKEQ, per germline. CDR3 region: CASSLQIVSGGGPYNEQFF. CDR3 nucleotides: TGTGCCAGCAGCCTCCAGATTGTTAGCGGGGGGGGACCCTACAATGAGCAGTTCTTC.

V usage is TRBV9 and J usage is TRBJ2-5; 11 bases fit TRBD2. TRBJ2-1 explains the end of the DNA better; the J call may be wrong. Looked up from germline, CDR1 is SGDLS and CDR2 is YYNGEE. The CDR3 loop spans 18 amino acids. CDR3 protein: CASSPPLGLAGGVHEQFF. CDR3 DNA: TGTGCCAGCAGCCCACCTCTAGGGCTAGCGGGAGGTGTGCATGAGCAGTTCTTC.

The chain combines TRBV4-3 with TRBJ2-3; D not certain. This CDR3 is built from 16 residues. Per germline, CDR1 LGHNA and CDR2 YSLEER. V was pared by 3 bases and J by 0 bases, with 13 bases between. The CDR3 coding sequence is TGCGCCAGCAGCCAGGCTGAGGTTCTTAGCACAGATACGCAGTATTTT. The encoded protein is CASSQAEVLSTDTQYF.

This clonotype was detected a few times. The junction and the germline gene differ at one end; a read error may be behind it. The gene calls are TRBV12-3 or TRBV12-4 and TRBJ1-1; 8 bases are shared with TRBD1. The CDR3 is made up of 14 amino acids. The CDR3 loop is CASSPRQGNTEASF. As DNA, the CDR3 is TGTGCCAGCAGCCCCCGACAGGGGAACACTGAAGCTTCCTTT.

CDR3 nucleotide sequence: TGTGCCAGCAGTAGACAGGGGGCGAAGGACATTCAGTACTTC. It yields the protein CASSRQGAKDIQYF. V gene TRBV12-3 or TRBV12-4 combines with J gene TRBJ2-4, with 10 bases aligning to TRBD1. The CDR3 is made up of 14 amino acids. J lost 8 bases, V lost 5 bases, and 6 bases had no gene match.

The chain couples TRBV7-2 to TRBJ2-7; 7 bases map to TRBD2. With 0 bases clipped from V and 3 bases from J, the junction kept 5 bases outside the gene matches. Germline loops: CDR1 SGHTA, CDR2 FQGNSA. The CDR3 loop spans 15 amino acids. In DNA, the CDR3 is TGTGCCAGCAGCTTAGCGGGAGGGACTCTCTACGAGCAGTACTTC. It encodes CASSLAGGTLYEQYF.

The gene calls are TRBV25-1 and TRBJ1-1; TRBD1 matches at 8 bases. The CDR3 is 14 amino acids. Germline values: CDR1 MGHDK, CDR2 SYGVNS. J gave up 1 base and V 6 bases, and 4 bases lay outside the gene matches. CDR3 in amino acids: CASRIGTGNTEAFF. The CDR3 bases are TGTGCCAGCAGAATCGGGACAGGGAACACTGAAGCTTTCTTT.

This clonotype was seen a few times. The chain employs TRBV7-3 and TRBJ2-1, with 9 bases that match TRBD2. There are 15 residues in the CDR3. After removal of 4 bases from V and 4 bases from J, the junction contained 5 bases not matched to a gene. Germline CDR1 is SGHTA and CDR2 is FQGTGA. The CDR3 here is CASSSRLAEYNEQFF. CDR3 DNA sequence: TGTGCCAGCAGCTCGCGACTAGCGGAATACAATGAGCAGTTCTTC.

The V call is TRBV20-1, the J call TRBJ2-1; D gene uncertain. V was shortened by 4 bases and J by 4 bases, with 2 bases between the two germline ends. The CDR3 sequence is 10 residues long. Germline loops: CDR1 DFQATT, CDR2 SNEGSKA (reference sequence). CDR3 nucleotides: TGCAGTGCTAAATACAATGAGCAGTTCTTC. Its translation: CSAKYNEQFF.

The chain is built from TRBV28 and TRBJ1-2; 9 bases are shared with TRBD1. Germline CDR1 is MDHEN and CDR2 is SYDVKM. This CDR3 contains 15 residues. The V gene end was trimmed by 3 bases and the J gene end by 0 bases; junction bases not matched to a gene: 2. The CDR3: CASSLRDRANYGYTF. DNA of the CDR3: TGTGCCAGCAGTTTGCGGGACAGGGCTAACTATGGCTACACCTTC.

The chain couples TRBV7-9 to TRBJ2-5; D is unclear. V lost 6 bases and J 2 bases, leaving 10 bases between the germline ends. Per the germline V gene, CDR1 is SEHNR and CDR2 is FQNEAQ (reference sequence). This CDR3 region has 13 residues. CDR3 coding DNA: TGTGCCAGCAGATTTCACGAGCAAGAGACCCAGTACTTC. It translates to CASRFHEQETQYF.

This clonotype was observed a handful of times. V is TRBV5-1 and J is TRBJ2-5; D may correspond to TRBD1 or TRBD2 (5 bases each). The DNA end is more similar to TRBJ2-7, so the J call may be wrong. CDR3 length: 16 residues. Germline CDR1 reads SGHRS; CDR2 reads YFSETQ. The CDR3 region is CASSLELYGATYEQYF. The CDR3 DNA reads as TGCGCCAGCAGCTTGGAGTTATACGGGGCCACCTACGAGCAGTACTTC.